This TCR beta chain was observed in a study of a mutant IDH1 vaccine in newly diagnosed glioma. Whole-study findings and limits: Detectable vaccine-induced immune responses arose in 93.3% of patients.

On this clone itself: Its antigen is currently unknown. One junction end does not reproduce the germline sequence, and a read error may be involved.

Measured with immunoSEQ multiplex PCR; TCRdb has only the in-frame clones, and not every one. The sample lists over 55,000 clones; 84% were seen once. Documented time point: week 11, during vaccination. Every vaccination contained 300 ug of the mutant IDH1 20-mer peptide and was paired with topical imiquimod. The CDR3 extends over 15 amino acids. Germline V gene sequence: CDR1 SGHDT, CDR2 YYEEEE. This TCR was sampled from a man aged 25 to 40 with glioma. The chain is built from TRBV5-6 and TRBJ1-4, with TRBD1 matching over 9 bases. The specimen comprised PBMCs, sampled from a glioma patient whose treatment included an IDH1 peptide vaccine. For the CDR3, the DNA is TGTGCCAGCAGCTTGGCAGGGACAGGGATAGGAAAAACTGTTTTT. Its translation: CASSLAGTGIGKTVF.